The 29 T cell receptor beta chains presented below share a single source sample, sequenced in a study of regulatory T cells in long-lasting Graves disease. The time point is: persistent/refractory GD, antithyroid drugs over 5 years with positive TRAb. PBMC-derived RNA was used for the TCR library. The authors built TCR beta libraries using iRepertoire HTBI primers and Arm-PCR of CDR3 regions. TCRdb re-called the multiplex PCR reads with MiXCR, one entry per CDR3 protein. The table includes more than 300,000 distinct CDR3 sequences, roughly 25% detected once. Sample: peripheral blood mononuclear cells (PBMCs), taken when the disease was refractory, from a patient treated with antithyroid drugs. The receptors originated from a woman between 40 and 50 years old with Graves disease.

V gene TRBV5-1 combines with J gene TRBJ2-2, with TRBD1 matching 9 bases. Germline V gene data show CDR1 as SGHRS and CDR2 as YFSETQ. J gave up 4 bases and V 4 bases, and 2 bases lay outside the gene matches. CDR3 size: 14 residues. CDR3 residues: CASSTGGLTGELFF. The CDR3 nucleotides are TGCGCCAGCAGCACAGGGGGCCTCACCGGGGAGCTGTTTTTT.

The CDR3 here is CASSYSMGALAFF. The CDR3 region has the DNA TGTGCCAGCAGTTACTCGATGGGGGCGTTAGCTTTCTTT. The rearrangement uses TRBV6-5 and TRBJ1-1; D is possibly TRBD1 (6 bases). This CDR3 contains 13 residues. CDR1 and CDR2 (germline): MNHEY, SVGAGI. The ends were cut back, 0 bases at V and 10 bases at J, with 12 bases in the middle.

V and J are TRBV11-2 and TRBJ1-1; D perhaps matches TRBD1 (5 bases). The V gene lost 5 bases and the J gene lost 5 bases, with 24 bases spanning the gap. This CDR3 has 17 residues. Germline CDR1 SGHAT, CDR2 FQNNGV. CDR3 loop: CASSRIGGDGRRTEAFF. The CDR3 nucleotides read TGTGCCAGCAGCCGAATTGGGGGGGATGGAAGAAGAACTGAAGCTTTCTTT.

The gene calls are TRBV12-3 or TRBV12-4 and TRBJ2-3; 10 nucleotides align to TRBD2. This CDR3 is 14 amino acids long. V lost 6 bases, J lost 4 bases, and 4 bases stayed unmatched. As DNA, the CDR3 is TGTGCCAGCAGGCTAGCGGGAGCCTCAGATACGCAGTATTTT. Protein sequence: CASRLAGASDTQYF.

This clonotype was detected ten times or more. This chain links TRBV12-3 or TRBV12-4 with TRBJ1-5; tentatively, D is TRBD1 (5 bases). V was trimmed by 4 bases and J by 7 bases, leaving 8 bases between them. This CDR3 region has 12 residues. The CDR3 spells CASSWGYQPQHF. CDR3 in DNA: TGTGCCAGCAGTTGGGGGTACCAGCCCCAGCATTTT.

As for this clonotype: At one end, the junction sequence differs from germline, possibly due to a read error. V usage is TRBV12-3 or TRBV12-4 and J usage is TRBJ2-1; possibly TRBD2 for D (5 bases). The CDR3 runs to 13 residues. CDR3 protein: CASSLSGYNERFF. The CDR3 bases are TGTGCCAGCAGTTTAAGCGGCTACAATGAGCGGTTCTTC.

The chain joins TRBV28 to TRBJ2-5; the match to TRBD2 covers 7 bases. CDR1 MDHEN and CDR2 SYDVKM come from the germline V gene. V gave up 6 bases and J gave up 7 bases; unmatched junction bases: 14. The CDR3 is 15 residues long. The CDR3 region is CASRIRLASTGTQYF. The CDR3 nucleotides read TGTGCCAGCAGAATTAGACTAGCTTCGACTGGGACCCAGTACTTC.

Ten or more counts support this clonotype. The chain employs TRBV28 and TRBJ1-5; D call uncertain. Trimming took 1 base from V and 4 from J, leaving 11 bases between them. Looked up from germline, CDR1 is MDHEN and CDR2 is SYDVKM. This CDR3 spans 15 amino acids. The CDR3 DNA is TGTGCCAGCAGTTTATCCCCCCACAAGAATCAGCCCCAGCATTTT. This gives the protein CASSLSPHKNQPQHF. The variable domain in full, completed from reference TRBV28 and TRBJ1-5, reads DVKVTQSSRYLVKRTGEKVFLECVQDMDHENMFWYRQDPGLGLRLIYFSYDVKMKEKGDIPEGYSVSREKKERFSLILESASTNQTSMYLCASSLSPHKNQPQHFGDGTRLSIL.

This clonotype has ten or more counts. This chain connects TRBV28 to TRBJ2-7; tentatively, D is TRBD2 (5 bases). CDR1 and CDR2 from the germline V gene are MDHEN and SYDVKM. CDR3 size: 15 residues. The V and J ends lost 7 bases and 0 bases respectively, with 16 bases between them. In DNA, the CDR3 is TGTGCCAGCACCCTAGGCTCTAGCCTCTCCTACGAGCAGTACTTC. Amino acids: CASTLGSSLSYEQYF. Using reference TRBV28 and TRBJ2-7 for the parts outside the CDR3, the full variable domain is DVKVTQSSRYLVKRTGEKVFLECVQDMDHENMFWYRQDPGLGLRLIYFSYDVKMKEKGDIPEGYSVSREKKERFSLILESASTNQTSMYLCASTLGSSLSYEQYFGPGTRLTVT.

This clonotype showed up many times. CDR3 DNA: TGTGCCAGCAGTTCTTCAGGGGCTGGTGAAAAACTGTTTTTT. Translation gives CASSSSGAGEKLFF. The genes are TRBV12-3 or TRBV12-4 and TRBJ1-4; possible D gene TRBD1, 6 bases. This CDR3 contains 14 residues. V was trimmed by 4 bases and J by 7 bases, leaving 13 bases between them.

V is TRBV25-1 and J is TRBJ2-7; 11 positions agree with TRBD1. CDR3 length equals 15 residues. J lost 4 bases, V lost 5 bases, and 7 bases had no gene match. Germline values: CDR1 MGHDK, CDR2 SYGVNS. This CDR3 is CASSKPGTGGYEQYF. DNA of the CDR3: TGTGCCAGCAGTAAACCCGGGACAGGGGGTTACGAGCAGTACTTC.

A few counts support this clonotype. The chain employs TRBV29-1 and TRBJ2-7; 13 bases line up with TRBD2. The CDR3 has 14 amino acids. The V and J ends lost 6 bases and 5 bases, in that order; junction bases with no gene match: 7. CDR1 is SQVTM and CDR2 is ANQGSEA in the germline V gene. The CDR3 DNA follows: TGCAGCGTATTGGGGACTAGCGGGAAAGACGAGCAGTACTTC. This codes for CSVLGTSGKDEQYF.

This clonotype was counted a few times. J is TRBJ2-3 and V is TRBV12-3 or TRBV12-4, with 7 bases that match TRBD1. J gave up 4 bases and V 5 bases, and 6 bases lay outside the gene matches. This CDR3 has 14 residues. The CDR3 coding sequence is TGTGCCAGCAGTCATCGACAGGGAGCAGATACGCAGTATTTT. It is translated as CASSHRQGADTQYF.

This clonotype occurred many times. The chain employs TRBV28 and TRBJ2-7; D remains unclear. The CDR3 spans 20 residues. CDR1 is MDHEN and CDR2 is SYDVKM in the germline V gene. Deletions cut 2 bases from V and 1 base from J, with 27 bases between. CDR3 amino acids: CASSLDAPGRTPLGSYEQYF. In DNA, the CDR3 is TGTGCCAGCAGTTTAGATGCTCCGGGTCGGACGCCCTTAGGGTCCTACGAGCAGTACTTC.

In its sample, this clonotype was seen a few times. The gene calls are TRBV27 and TRBJ2-1, with TRBD2 identical over 9 bases. V was pared by 5 bases and J by 4 bases, with 6 bases of the junction left unmatched. CDR1 and CDR2 from the germline V gene are MNHEY and SMNVEV (reference sequence). This CDR3 comprises 15 residues. Here the CDR3 reads CASSTTSGIYNEQFF. DNA for the CDR3: TGTGCCAGCAGTACGACTAGCGGAATTTACAATGAGCAGTTCTTC.

This chain uses TRBV19 with TRBJ2-2; 10 bases are shared with TRBD2. The trim removed 5 bases at V and 6 bases at J, leaving 6 bases unmatched. The CDR3 runs 15 residues. CDR1 and CDR2 from the germline V gene are LNHDA and SQIVND (reference sequence). CDR3 sequence: CASSLGLAFPGELFF. The CDR3, as DNA: TGTGCCAGTAGTTTGGGACTAGCGTTCCCCGGGGAGCTGTTTTTT.

The chain links TRBV11-2 to TRBJ2-2; the D is unclear. This CDR3 has 14 amino acids. Germline CDR1 reads SGHAT; CDR2 reads FQNNGV. Deletions cut 4 bases from V and 1 base from J, with 7 bases between. DNA for the CDR3: TGTGCCAGCAGCTACCATGAGAACACCGGGGAGCTGTTTTTT. This codes for CASSYHENTGELFF.

The V gene is TRBV11-2, the J gene TRBJ2-4; D perhaps matches TRBD2 (7 bases). The CDR3 covers 16 residues. CDR1 SGHAT and CDR2 FQNNGV come from the germline V gene. V lost 5 bases to trimming and J lost 11 bases, with 25 bases between them. CDR3 bases: TGTGCCAGCAGCCCTCTGGGCGGTAAGGGGGGGATTGTTCAGTACTTC. It codes for CASSPLGGKGGIVQYF.

The table lists this clonotype with many counts. The chain couples TRBV28 to TRBJ2-5; 7 bases line up with TRBD2. With V trimmed by 3 bases and J by 4 bases, 5 bases remained unmatched. This CDR3 spans 14 amino acids. Germline loops: CDR1 MDHEN, CDR2 SYDVKM. In DNA form, the CDR3 reads TGTGCCAGCAGTTTCCGGGGGGAAGGAGAGACCCAGTACTTC. This translates into CASSFRGEGETQYF.

The chain carries TRBV7-8 and TRBJ1-1, with a possible D match to TRBD1 (5 bases). V was shortened by 1 base and J by 1 base, with 19 bases between the two germline ends. Per the germline V gene, CDR1 is SGHVS and CDR2 is FQNEAQ. The CDR3 runs to 18 residues. DNA of the CDR3: TGTGCCAGCAGCTTAGGCGGGGCCCTCTCAAGGAGGAACACTGAAGCTTTCTTT. Its translation is CASSLGGALSRRNTEAFF. The variable domain in full, completed from reference TRBV7-8 and TRBJ1-1, reads GAGVSQSPRYKVAKRGQDVALRCDPISGHVSLFWYQQALGQGPEFLTYFQNEAQLDKSGLPSDRFFAERPEGSVSTLKIQRTQQEDSAVYLCASSLGGALSRRNTEAFFGQGTRLTVV.

This clonotype showed up many times. The chain recombines TRBV27 with TRBJ2-2; TRBD1 might be the D (5 bases). Per the germline V gene, CDR1 is MNHEY and CDR2 is SMNVEV (reference sequence). The CDR3 is 14 residues long. V dropped 6 bases and J dropped 7 bases, with 15 bases sitting between them. CDR3 sequence: CASSIPQGYGELFF. The CDR3 coding sequence is TGTGCCAGCAGCATCCCCCAGGGATACGGGGAGCTGTTTTTT.

This clonotype occurred many times. The genes are TRBV28 and TRBJ2-7, with 7 bases that match TRBD2. Trimming cost V 2 bases and J 6 bases; bases outside gene matches: 13. Per the germline V gene, CDR1 is MDHEN and CDR2 is SYDVKM. This CDR3 comprises 16 residues. The CDR3: CASSLPGPRERTEQYF. The CDR3 DNA follows: TGTGCCAGCAGTTTACCAGGTCCGCGGGAGCGGACCGAGCAGTACTTC.

This chain links TRBV11-1 with TRBJ1-1, with 12 bases matching TRBD1. Looked up from germline, CDR1 is SGHAT and CDR2 is FQDESV (reference sequence). The CDR3 is made up of 17 amino acids. V shed 5 bases and J 4 bases; nucleotides not matched to a gene: 11. CDR3 nucleotide sequence: TGTGCCAGCAGCGACCCCGGGACAGGGGGCATGAGCACTGAAGCTTTCTTT. Amino acids: CASSDPGTGGMSTEAFF.

This clonotype was counted between two and nine times. At one of its ends the junction is not consistent with the germline gene, which may arise from a read error. The rearrangement joins TRBV12-3 or TRBV12-4 to TRBJ2-3; a weak D match, TRBD1 (5 bases). CDR3 length: 15 residues. The CDR3 loop is CASRLDSAGTDTQYF. CDR3 sequence (DNA): TGTGCCAGCAGGTTAGACAGTGCTGGCACAGATACGCAGTATTTT.

This clonotype was found many times. The chain combines TRBV6-5 with TRBJ2-7; D call uncertain. V was pared by 0 bases and J by 1 base, with 7 bases between. Germline V gives CDR1 MNHEY, CDR2 SVGAGI. CDR3 length equals 14 residues. The CDR3 is CASSYSISSYEQYF. The CDR3, as DNA: TGTGCCAGCAGTTACTCGATAAGTTCCTACGAGCAGTACTTC.

The chain is built from TRBV10-1 and TRBJ1-1; D unresolved. CDR3 size: 13 residues. Trimming took 6 bases from V and 1 from J, leaving 9 bases between them. CDR1 is WNHNN and CDR2 is SYGVQD in the germline V gene (reference sequence). The CDR3 nucleotides read TGCGCCAGCAGCCGCTTACCGAACACTGAAGCTTTCTTT. Protein product: CASSRLPNTEAFF.

Worth noting for this clonotype: With a much larger clone just one base away, this may be a read error. This CDR3 fails to terminate in the conserved phenylalanine or tryptophan, so it likely reflects a read error. The chain combines TRBV6-1 with TRBJ1-1; D not resolved. CDR3 size: 13 residues. Germline CDR1 reads MNHNS; CDR2 reads SASEGT. Trimming took 10 bases from V and 2 from J, leaving 14 bases between them. The CDR3 region is CATHLGRNTEAFL. CDR3 DNA sequence: TGTGCCACCCATCTGGGTAGAAACACTGAAGCTTTCCTT.

This clonotype occurred many times. The gene calls are TRBV28 and TRBJ2-2, with D possibly TRBD1 on 5 matching bases. Germline V lookup: CDR1 MDHEN, CDR2 SYDVKM. The V end lost 2 bases, the J end lost 10 bases, and 23 bases lay between the germline ends. The length of the CDR3 is 17 residues. CDR3 amino acids: CASSLTPPYRRPAELFF. CDR3 coding DNA: TGTGCCAGCAGTTTAACCCCACCGTACAGGCGGCCCGCGGAGCTGTTTTTT.

This clonotype showed up many times. This sequence joins TRBV2 and TRBJ2-6; D ambiguous. Germline CDR1 reads SNHLY; CDR2 reads FYNNEI. Trimming shortened V by 7 bases and J by 3 bases, and 4 bases separated the two germline ends. This CDR3 spans 12 amino acids. The CDR3 DNA sequence: TGTGCCAGCACGCTTGGGGCCAACGTCCTGACTTTC. Residues: CASTLGANVLTF.